These T cell receptor beta chains were read from a single sample in a study of CD8 T cells in Susac syndrome. TCRdb reanalysed the immunoSEQ multiplex PCR reads using MiXCR and keeps one entry per CDR3 protein. Here the sample spans 200,000 to 250,000 distinct CDR3 sequences, about 95% being singletons. Sequencing was done on a sample of CD4+ T cells from PBMCs. These receptors originate from a human donor with multiple sclerosis. CDR3s leave out the opening cysteine and the closing phenylalanine or tryptophan. Size is stated for part of the rows, as once, few or many counts, or as a class when the clone is expanded.

v_call,clone_size,j_call,cdr3_aa
TRBV29-1,NA,TRBJ2-1,SVGVRRYNEQF
TRBV29-1,few,TRBJ2-7,SAQQGVYEQY
TRBV30,once,TRBJ1-5,AWSVHKQPQH
TRBV12-3/TRBV12-4,once,TRBJ2-1,ASHRGYNEQF
TRBV7-2,NA,TRBJ2-1,ASSSAGGGLVNEQF
TRBV2,NA,TRBJ1-1,ASSGTVKIGAF
TRBV9,NA,TRBJ2-1,ASSVDPSGHNEQF
TRBV12-5,NA,TRBJ2-3,ASASGSVPDTQY
TRBV12-3/TRBV12-4,NA,TRBJ1-5,ASRVGVNQPQH
TRBV20-1,NA,TRBJ2-3,SATRGGTTDTQY
TRBV25-1,NA,TRBJ2-1,ASSEYGARSGGHEQF
TRBV5-6,NA,TRBJ2-4,ASSPLSGGAAKNIQY
TRBV2,NA,TRBJ1-2,AWSGENYGYT
TRBV13,NA,TRBJ1-2,ASSSRDRDYYGYT
TRBV3-1,NA,TRBJ2-1,ASSQAGSEQF
TRBV29-1,NA,TRBJ2-5,SVDNAGGSKAQY
TRBV3-1,NA,TRBJ2-2,ATRQGKTGELF
TRBV9,NA,TRBJ1-1,ASSVVGGGASEAF
TRBV2,NA,TRBJ2-1,ASSDPSGGSSSYNEQF
TRBV9,NA,TRBJ2-7,ASSPNSWAGVEQY
TRBV9,NA,TRBJ2-7,ASSAPGRDKEQY
TRBV11-2,NA,TRBJ1-4,ASSKGHLREKLF
TRBV12-3/TRBV12-4,NA,TRBJ1-2,ASSHSRTGGYT
TRBV27,NA,TRBJ2-5,ASSSLGGETQY
TRBV7-9,NA,TRBJ2-1,ASTQTSGGDNEQF
TRBV20-1,NA,TRBJ1-1,SARQDLNTEAF
TRBV20-1,NA,TRBJ2-3,SALDRRSTDTQY
TRBV29-1,once,TRBJ2-2,SVGSSFTGELF
TRBV30,NA,TRBJ1-1,AWGHLLNTEAF
TRBV5-1,NA,TRBJ1-2,ASSFGTEASGYT
TRBV9,NA,TRBJ2-7,ASSVGWDRGTYEQY
TRBV2,NA,TRBJ1-2,ASSKDMSNYGYT
TRBV29-1,NA,TRBJ2-1,SVVLLADYNEQF
TRBV12-3/TRBV12-4,once,TRBJ2-5,ASSYDRRKGETQY
TRBV29-1,NA,TRBJ2-3,SAGSGGRGTDTQY
TRBV5-1,NA,TRBJ2-1,ASSLVGGVSSYNEQF
TRBV7-2,NA,TRBJ2-1,ASSLGQGALNEQF
TRBV9,NA,TRBJ2-3,ASSVLTDTQY
TRBV6-2/TRBV6-3,NA,TRBJ1-2,ASSALAGRANYGYT
TRBV1,once,TRBJ2-3,TSSLKIPDTQY
TRBV29-1,NA,TRBJ1-2,SVEGTADDYGYT
TRBV20-1,NA,TRBJ2-3,SAREHGGAVDTQY
TRBV29-1,once,TRBJ2-2,SVGGSSNTGELF
TRBV2,once,TRBJ1-6,ASTTGLSSPLH
TRBV28,NA,TRBJ1-2,ASSLRTPNYGYT
TRBV7-2,NA,TRBJ1-3,ASSLSPGTGNTIY
TRBV9,NA,TRBJ2-1,ASSVGTGPYNEQF
TRBV12-3/TRBV12-4,NA,TRBJ1-6,ASSPGRQRWNSPLH
TRBV29-1,NA,TRBJ2-2,SVTDYSEGTGELF